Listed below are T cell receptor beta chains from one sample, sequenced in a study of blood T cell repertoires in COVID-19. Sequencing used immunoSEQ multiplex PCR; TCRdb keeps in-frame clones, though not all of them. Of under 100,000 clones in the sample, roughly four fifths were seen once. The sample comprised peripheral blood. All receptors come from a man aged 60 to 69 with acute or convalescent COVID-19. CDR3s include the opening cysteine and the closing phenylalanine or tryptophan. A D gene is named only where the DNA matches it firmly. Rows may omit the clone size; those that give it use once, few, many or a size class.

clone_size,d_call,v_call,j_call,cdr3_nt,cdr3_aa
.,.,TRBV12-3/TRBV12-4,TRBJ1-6,TGTGCCAGCAGTCCTAGGGAGGGTAGACCCCTCCACTTT,CASSPREGRPLHF
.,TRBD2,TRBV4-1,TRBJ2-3,TGCGCCAGCAGCTCCCCGGGACTAGCGGGGGCCCCCCAAGTCGCAGATACGCAGTATTTT,CASSSPGLAGAPQVADTQYF
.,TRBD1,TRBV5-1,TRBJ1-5,TGCGCCAGCAGCGACGGGACAGATTATCAGCCCCAGCATTTT,CASSDGTDYQPQHF
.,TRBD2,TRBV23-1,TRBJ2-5,TGCGCCAGCAGTCGACGTAGGGACGGGAGGTACCAAGAGACCCAGTACTTC,CASSRRRDGRYQETQYF
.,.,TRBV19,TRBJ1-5,TGTGCCAGTACTTTCGGGGATCAGCCCCAGCATTTT,CASTFGDQPQHF
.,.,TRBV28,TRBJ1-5,TGTGCCAGCAGTTATACGCTTTATACAGGTGGCAATCAGCCCCAGCATTTT,CASSYTLYTGGNQPQHF
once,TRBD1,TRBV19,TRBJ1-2,TGTGCCAGTAGTAAACAGGGGATCGGCTATGGCTACACCTTC,CASSKQGIGYGYTF
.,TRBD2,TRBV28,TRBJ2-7,TGTGCCAGCAGTTTAACCGGGACTAGCGGTAGTTACGAGCAGTACTTC,CASSLTGTSGSYEQYF
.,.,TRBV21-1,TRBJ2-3,TGTGCCAGCACCCCCGGAGGGGGCGGCTCCTACACAGATACGCAGTATTTT,CASTPGGGGSYTDTQYF
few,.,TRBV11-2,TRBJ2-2,TGTGCCAGCTCGCGGCGGGGAAACACCGGGGAGCTGTTTTTT,CASSRRGNTGELFF
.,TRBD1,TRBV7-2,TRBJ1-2,TGTGCCAGCAGTCATACCGGGACAGGGTCTTTTTATGGCTACACCTTC,CASSHTGTGSFYGYTF
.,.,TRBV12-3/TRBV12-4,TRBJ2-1,TGTGCCAGCAGCACAGGGTTCGACAATGAGCAGTTCTTC,CASSTGFDNEQFF
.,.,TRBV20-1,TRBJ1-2,TGCAGTGCTTGGACAGTCTATGGCTACACCTTC,CSAWTVYGYTF
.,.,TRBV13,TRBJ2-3,TGTGCCACCAGGTTGCGCAGCACAGATACGCAGTATTTT,CATRLRSTDTQYF
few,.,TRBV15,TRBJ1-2,TGTGCCACCAGCAGAGATGGGCAGGCTGCTAACTATGGCTACACCTTC,CATSRDGQAANYGYTF
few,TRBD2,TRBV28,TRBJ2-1,TGTGCCAGCAGTTCCCGCCGGCGCGGGAGGAGCGATGAGCAGTTCTTC,CASSSRRRGRSDEQFF
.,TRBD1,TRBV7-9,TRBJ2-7,TGTGCCAGCAGCTTAGGGACAGGGTATGTCGGGCAGTACTTC,CASSLGTGYVGQYF
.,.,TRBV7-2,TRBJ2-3,TGTGCCAGCAGCTTAGTTTTGGCTAGCGGCACAGATACGCAGTATTTT,CASSLVLASGTDTQYF
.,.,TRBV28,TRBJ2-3,TGTGCCAGCACCGTGGGGCAGGGGCGGGCAGATACGCAGTATTTT,CASTVGQGRADTQYF
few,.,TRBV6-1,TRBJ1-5,TGTGCCAGCAGTGACAGGGATTTTCAGCCCCAGCATTTT,CASSDRDFQPQHF
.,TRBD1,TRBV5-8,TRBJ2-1,TGTGCCAGCAGATACGTTGATGGGACAGGAAACCTGAATGAGCAGTTCTTC,CASRYVDGTGNLNEQFF
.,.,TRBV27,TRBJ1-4,TGTGCCAGCAGTCGCGACGGAGCTCATGAAAAACTGTTTTTT,CASSRDGAHEKLFF
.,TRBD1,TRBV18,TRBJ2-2,TGTGCCAGCTCACCTCAGGGGGCGCTGGGCACCGGGGAGCTGTTTTTT,CASSPQGALGTGELFF
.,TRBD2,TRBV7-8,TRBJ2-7,TGTGCCAGCAGCGACTATAGCGGGGGGGAAAAATACGAGCAGTACTTC,CASSDYSGGEKYEQYF
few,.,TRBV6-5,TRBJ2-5,TGTGCCAGCACAGCGGCTCGTGCGGAGACCCAGTACTTC,CASTAARAETQYF
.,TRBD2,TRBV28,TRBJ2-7,TGTGCCAGCAGTTCGCCCGGGACTAGTGTCGAGCAGTACTTC,CASSSPGTSVEQYF
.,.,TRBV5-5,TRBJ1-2,TGTGCCAGCAGCCGCGTGCCAGGGGACTATGGCTACACCTTC,CASSRVPGDYGYTF
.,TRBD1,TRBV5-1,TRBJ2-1,TGCGCCAGCAACCAAGGGACAGGGGCCGTTGCCTACAATGAGCAGTTCTTC,CASNQGTGAVAYNEQFF
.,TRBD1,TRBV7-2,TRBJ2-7,TGTGCCAGCAGCTTGTGGGACAGCTTTATCGGGGAGCAGTACTTC,CASSLWDSFIGEQYF
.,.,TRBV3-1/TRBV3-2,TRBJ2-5,TGTGCCAGCAGCCAAGCCCCCGGCCAAGAGACCCAGTACTTC,CASSQAPGQETQYF
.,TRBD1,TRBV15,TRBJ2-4,TGTGCCACCAGCAGAGATAAAGGGGGCGACCCTGCCAAAAACATTCAGTACTTC,CATSRDKGGDPAKNIQYF
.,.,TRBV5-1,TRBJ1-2,TGCGCCAGCAGCTTGTCTGCTCGGGGATCAAACTATGGCTACACCTTC,CASSLSARGSNYGYTF
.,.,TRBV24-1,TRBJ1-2,TGTGCCACCAGTGATCCCCTTACAGGGAACTATGGCTACACCTTC,CATSDPLTGNYGYTF
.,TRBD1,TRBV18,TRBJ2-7,TGTGCCAGCTCCCGGGACAGGGGGATGTACGAGCAGTACTTC,CASSRDRGMYEQYF
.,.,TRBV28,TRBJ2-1,TGTGCCAGCAGTTTCCGGGAGCGTAACAATGAGCAGTTCTTC,CASSFRERNNEQFF
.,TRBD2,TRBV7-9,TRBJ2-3,TGTGCCAGCAGCCTAAGCGGGAGCAGAGATACGCAGTATTTT,CASSLSGSRDTQYF
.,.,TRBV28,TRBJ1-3,TGTGCCAGCAGGTCGGACTTGGAGAACACCATATATTTT,CASRSDLENTIYF
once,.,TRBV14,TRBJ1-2,TGTGCCAGCAGCCAAGTTGGGGGGTTGAGCTATGGCTACACCTTC,CASSQVGGLSYGYTF
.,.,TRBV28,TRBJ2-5,TGTGCCAGCATTCTTAGCGGTTACCCAGGAACCCAGTACTTC,CASILSGYPGTQYF
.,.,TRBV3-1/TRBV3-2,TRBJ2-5,TGTGCCAGCAGCCAAGCCAGGGCAGAGACCCAGTACTTC,CASSQARAETQYF
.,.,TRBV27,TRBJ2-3,TGTGCCAGCAGTCTCGGACTCAATGGAGATACGCAGTATTTT,CASSLGLNGDTQYF
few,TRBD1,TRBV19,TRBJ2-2,TGTGCCAGTAACAGGGGATCGGGCACCGGGGAGCTGTTTTTT,CASNRGSGTGELFF
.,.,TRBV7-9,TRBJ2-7,TGTGCCAGCAGCTTTGCTAGCGCCCACGAGCAGTACTTC,CASSFASAHEQYF
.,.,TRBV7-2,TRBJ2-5,TGTGCCAGCAGCTTTAACTGGGAAAGGGGGACCCAGTACTTC,CASSFNWERGTQYF
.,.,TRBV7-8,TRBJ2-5,TGTGCCAGCCACAGGCAGGGCCAAGAGACCCAGTACTTC,CASHRQGQETQYF
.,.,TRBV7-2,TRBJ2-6,TGTGCCAGCAGCGTTACGACAGGATACTATACCTCTGGGGCCAACGTCCTGACTTTC,CASSVTTGYYTSGANVLTF
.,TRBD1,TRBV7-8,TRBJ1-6,TGTGCCAGCAGCTTTTCCGGGACAGGGATCAATTCACCCCTCCACTTT,CASSFSGTGINSPLHF
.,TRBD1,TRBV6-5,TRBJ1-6,TGTGCCAGCACCAGGGGACAGTCTCCGTCACCCCTCCACTTT,CASTRGQSPSPLHF
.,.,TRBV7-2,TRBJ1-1,TGTGCCAGCAGCTTAGCAGGGGCGAGCACTGAAGCTTTCTTT,CASSLAGASTEAFF
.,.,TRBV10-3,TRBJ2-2,TGTGCCATCCTTGGACAGCGGGGCACCGGGGAGCTGTTTTTT,CAILGQRGTGELFF
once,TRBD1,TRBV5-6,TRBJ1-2,TGTGCCAGCAGCGTGGGTCCAGGGGGCCTGGGTGGCTACACCTTC,CASSVGPGGLGGYTF
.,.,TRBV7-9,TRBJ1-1,TGTGCCAGCAGCCCCCGGACAGAGCATTTGAACACTGAAGCTTTCTTT,CASSPRTEHLNTEAFF
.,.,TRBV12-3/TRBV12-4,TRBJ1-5,TGTGCCAGCACGGGGTATAGCAATCAGCCCCAGCATTTT,CASTGYSNQPQHF
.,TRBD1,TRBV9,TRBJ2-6,TGTGCCAGCAGCGCGGAGGGTATTGGGGGACAGGGGGTCGCTGGTGTCATCCTGACTTTC,CASSAEGIGGQGVAGVILTF
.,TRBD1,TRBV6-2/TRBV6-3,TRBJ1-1,TGTGCCAGCAGTGGGGGACAGTACACTGAAGCTTTCTTT,CASSGGQYTEAFF
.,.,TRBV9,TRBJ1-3,TGTGCCAGCAGCGTAGAGGCGGACTCTGGAAACACCATATATTTT,CASSVEADSGNTIYF
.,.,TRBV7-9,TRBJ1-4,TGTGCCAGCAGCTTATTAGAGGGAGACGCTAATGAAAAACTGTTTTTT,CASSLLEGDANEKLFF
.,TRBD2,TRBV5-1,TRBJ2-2,TGCGCCAGCAGCAGAATACCGGGACTAGCGGGGACGAACACCGGGGAGCTGTTTTTT,CASSRIPGLAGTNTGELFF
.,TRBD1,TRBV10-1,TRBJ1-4,TGCGCCAGTGGACAGGGGGCTAGAGTAAAACTGTTTTTT,CASGQGARVKLFF